Listed below are T cell receptor beta chains from one sample, sequenced in a study of T cell responses to AZD1222 COVID-19 vaccine. Only in-frame clones appear in the TCRdb table, and some are missing; sequencing was by immunoSEQ multiplex PCR. This table holds more than 95,000 clones, more than 80% found once. Specimen: peripheral blood, collected on day 0 of AZD1222 vaccination. The receptors derive from an adult in good health. CDR3s include the opening cysteine and the closing phenylalanine or tryptophan. D genes are given only for firm matches. Some rows have no size entry. The others give once, few or many, or a class for an expanded clone.

TRBV7-9	.	TRBJ1-3	.	CASSLGGSSGNTIYF	TGTGCCAGCAGCTTAGGTGGCAGCTCTGGAAACACCATATATTTT
TRBV7-3	.	TRBJ2-5	once	CASSPEGSSTQYF	TGTGCCAGCAGCCCCGAGGGTAGTAGCACCCAGTACTTC
TRBV19	TRBD2	TRBJ2-3	.	CASSIAGRAADTQYF	TGTGCCAGTAGTATAGCCGGGAGGGCCGCAGATACGCAGTATTTT
TRBV10-2	.	TRBJ1-5	.	CASSHSAGRNQPQHF	TGCGCCAGCAGCCATTCAGCAGGCCGGAATCAGCCCCAGCATTTT
TRBV9	TRBD2	TRBJ2-7	.	CASSVGGDYEQYF	TGTGCCAGCAGCGTTGGGGGGGACTACGAGCAGTACTTC
TRBV9	.	TRBJ2-4	once	CASSLAEGAMYIQYF	TGTGCCAGCAGCCTCGCGGAGGGGGCTATGTACATTCAGTACTTC
TRBV9	TRBD1	TRBJ2-1	.	CASSPPRTGKQNEQFF	TGTGCCAGCAGCCCCCCTCGGACAGGGAAGCAAAATGAGCAGTTCTTC
TRBV27	TRBD2	TRBJ2-4	.	CASRSSSGSVAKNIQYF	TGTGCCAGCAGATCTTCTAGCGGGAGCGTAGCCAAAAACATTCAGTACTTC
TRBV5-1	.	TRBJ2-7	.	CASSISLQGQGSYEQYF	TGCGCCAGCAGCATTTCACTCCAGGGACAAGGCTCCTACGAGCAGTACTTC
TRBV12-1	.	TRBJ2-3	.	CASSALYRPTQYF	TGTGCCAGCAGCGCCCTCTACAGGCCTACGCAGTATTTT
TRBV6-5	.	TRBJ2-7	few	CASISTGISYEQYF	TGTGCCAGCATTTCAACCGGTATCTCCTACGAGCAGTACTTC
TRBV24-1	TRBD2	TRBJ2-5	.	CATSDFRGGAETQYF	TGTGCCACCAGTGATTTCCGGGGGGGGGCAGAGACCCAGTACTTC
TRBV30	TRBD2	TRBJ2-3	.	CAWSVGTTDHTDTQYF	TGTGCCTGGAGTGTAGGGACTACCGACCACACAGATACGCAGTATTTT
TRBV25-1	.	TRBJ2-7	.	CASSVLGEQYF	TGTGCCAGCAGTGTCTTGGGCGAGCAGTACTTC
TRBV19	.	TRBJ2-2	few	CASSLGQSTGELFF	TGTGCCAGTAGTCTTGGACAGTCCACCGGGGAGCTGTTTTTT
TRBV5-4	TRBD1	TRBJ1-1	.	CASSWGQGNTEAFF	TGTGCCAGCAGCTGGGGACAGGGGAACACTGAAGCTTTCTTT
TRBV3-1/TRBV3-2	.	TRBJ1-4	.	CASTSQVGGGALNEKLFF	TGTGCCAGCACCAGTCAAGTGGGTGGCGGGGCCCTTAATGAAAAACTGTTTTTT
TRBV27	.	TRBJ2-7	.	CASSLAGLSYEQYF	TGTGCCAGCAGTTTAGCTGGCCTATCCTACGAGCAGTACTTC
TRBV15	.	TRBJ2-1	.	CATSRVATDNEQFF	TGTGCCACCAGCAGAGTAGCGACAGACAATGAGCAGTTCTTC
TRBV6-2/TRBV6-3	.	TRBJ2-6	.	CASSRISGANVLTF	TGTGCCAGCAGCCGAATCTCTGGGGCCAACGTCCTGACTTTC
TRBV3-1/TRBV3-2	TRBD2	TRBJ2-1	.	CASSQGLAGYYNEQFF	TGTGCCAGCAGCCAAGGACTAGCGGGCTACTACAATGAGCAGTTCTTC
TRBV3-1/TRBV3-2	.	TRBJ1-5	.	CASSQDNVSPEWNHSNQPQHF	TGTGCCAGCAGCCAAGATAATGTTTCGCCCGAATGGAATCATAGCAATCAGCCCCAGCATTTT
TRBV18	.	TRBJ1-4	.	CASSPPRGANEKLFF	TGTGCCAGCTCACCACCCAGGGGAGCTAATGAAAAACTGTTTTTT
TRBV5-4	TRBD2	TRBJ2-7	.	CASSPPSGRAHEQYF	TGTGCCAGCAGCCCGCCTAGCGGGAGGGCCCACGAGCAGTACTTC
TRBV27	TRBD2	TRBJ2-1	.	CASSIRRTSGSSYNEQFF	TGTGCCAGCAGTATCCGGAGGACTAGCGGGAGCTCCTACAATGAGCAGTTCTTC
TRBV27	TRBD2	TRBJ2-2	.	CASSLSSGLASTGELFF	TGTGCCAGCAGTTTATCTTCGGGACTAGCTAGCACCGGGGAGCTGTTTTTT
TRBV2	TRBD1	TRBJ2-1	.	CASKRDRGDIEQFF	TGTGCCAGCAAGAGGGACAGGGGAGATATTGAGCAGTTCTTC
TRBV6-5	.	TRBJ2-3	.	CASSYSPRQAQYF	TGTGCCAGCAGTTACTCACCTCGGCAGGCGCAGTATTTT
TRBV5-6	TRBD2	TRBJ2-7	once	CASSFTSGRASSYEQYF	TGTGCCAGCAGCTTTACTAGCGGGAGGGCCTCCTCCTACGAGCAGTACTTC
TRBV7-6	.	TRBJ2-2	few	CASSPQGSTGELFF	TGTGCCAGCAGCCCCCAAGGAAGCACCGGGGAGCTGTTTTTT
TRBV6-5	.	TRBJ1-1	.	CASSYRENEAFF	TGTGCCAGCAGTTACCGGGAGAATGAAGCTTTCTTT
TRBV21-1	.	TRBJ1-2	.	CASSDRDRGNYGYTF	TGTGCCAGCAGCGACCGGGACAGAGGGAACTATGGCTACACCTTC
TRBV19	TRBD1	TRBJ1-1	.	CASSIARDRGQGEAFF	TGTGCCAGTAGTATAGCCCGGGACAGGGGGCAGGGTGAAGCTTTCTTT
TRBV12-3/TRBV12-4	.	TRBJ1-2	.	CASSLNNYGYTF	TGTGCCAGCAGCCTAAATAACTATGGCTACACCTTC
TRBV6-1	.	TRBJ1-2	.	CASSEWSVLSYTF	TGTGCCAGCAGTGAATGGTCAGTTTTGTCCTACACCTTC
TRBV11-3	.	TRBJ1-1	.	CASSPRGGRDTEAFF	TGTGCCAGCAGCCCCCGGGGAGGGCGGGACACTGAAGCTTTCTTT
TRBV27	.	TRBJ1-1	.	CASSLGPLMNTEAFF	TGTGCCAGCTCACTGGGGCCTCTCATGAACACTGAAGCTTTCTTT
TRBV9	TRBD2	TRBJ2-2	.	CASSGTLAGGITGELFF	TGTGCCAGCAGTGGAACGCTAGCGGGAGGGATCACCGGGGAGCTGTTTTTT
TRBV11-2	TRBD1	TRBJ1-6	.	CASSLTGDHSPLHF	TGTGCCAGCAGCCTCACAGGGGACCATTCACCCCTCCACTTT
TRBV5-1	TRBD1	TRBJ2-7	.	CASSSPGQGEYEQYF	TGCGCCAGCAGCTCCCCGGGACAGGGTGAATACGAGCAGTACTTC
TRBV3-1/TRBV3-2	TRBD2	TRBJ2-7	.	CASSPVTSGTYEQYF	TGTGCCAGCAGCCCCGTAACTAGCGGTACCTACGAGCAGTACTTC
TRBV28	.	TRBJ1-5	once	CASRTTGIQPQHF	TGTGCCAGCAGGACTACAGGGATACAGCCCCAGCATTTT
TRBV30	TRBD1	TRBJ1-2	.	CAGDRGKGRGYTF	TGTGCCGGGGACAGGGGAAAAGGTCGAGGCTACACCTTC
TRBV27	TRBD1	TRBJ2-7	.	CASSFLGTGGVYEQYF	TGTGCCAGCAGTTTTCTGGGGACAGGGGGCGTCTACGAGCAGTACTTC
TRBV4-3	TRBD2	TRBJ2-1	.	CASSSGSSYNEQFF	TGCGCCAGCTCTAGCGGAAGCTCCTACAATGAGCAGTTCTTC
TRBV2	TRBD1	TRBJ2-7	.	CASRDRDYEQYF	TGTGCCAGCAGGGACAGGGACTACGAGCAGTACTTC
TRBV14	.	TRBJ2-5	.	CASSQDLGTQYF	TGTGCCAGCAGCCAAGATCTTGGGACCCAGTACTTC